The rows below give T cell receptor beta chains drawn from one sample of a study of lymphopenia after photon versus proton radiotherapy. TCRdb keeps only in-frame clones here, not all; method: immunoSEQ multiplex PCR. The sample has 35,000 to 50,000 clones, around nine tenths seen once; the top ten hold 13% to 15%. Source: peripheral blood, taken from a patient treated with photon-based radiotherapy. The receptors were sampled from a man aged 60 to 69 with cholangiocarcinoma. CDR3s include the opening cysteine and the closing phenylalanine or tryptophan. D genes are given only for firm matches. Where a row states a size, it is once, few, many or the class of an expanded clone; other rows omit it.

d_call	clone_size	v_call	j_call	cdr3_aa	cdr3_nt
.	.	TRBV2	TRBJ1-2	CASSKGIYGYTF	TGTGCCAGCAGTAAGGGGATTTATGGCTACACCTTC
.	.	TRBV11-2	TRBJ1-5	CASSLNPGANQPQHF	TGTGCCAGCAGCTTGAATCCAGGGGCCAATCAGCCCCAGCATTTT
.	.	TRBV6-5	TRBJ2-5	CASSFEGRSQETQYF	TGTGCCAGCAGTTTTGAGGGACGGAGCCAAGAGACCCAGTACTTC
TRBD1	.	TRBV28	TRBJ2-5	CASSLTGEETQYF	TGTGCCAGCAGTTTAACAGGGGAAGAGACCCAGTACTTC
TRBD1	.	TRBV6-1	TRBJ2-7	CASSVGPTGTYEQYF	TGTGCCAGCAGTGTTGGACCGACAGGGACCTACGAGCAGTACTTC
TRBD1	.	TRBV7-2	TRBJ2-5	CASSLDSGQGARETQYF	TGTGCCAGCAGCTTAGACTCGGGACAGGGGGCTCGAGAGACCCAGTACTTC
.	.	TRBV29-1	TRBJ1-1	CSVETGSGAEAFF	TGCAGCGTAGAAACAGGGAGTGGGGCTGAAGCTTTCTTT
.	.	TRBV2	TRBJ2-3	CASREGTEDTQYF	TGTGCCAGCAGAGAAGGGACGGAAGATACGCAGTATTTT
TRBD1	.	TRBV28	TRBJ2-1	CASLNRQGPYNEQFF	TGTGCCAGCTTAAACAGACAGGGTCCCTACAATGAGCAGTTCTTC
.	.	TRBV11-2	TRBJ1-4	CASSLDRRPGRLNEKLFF	TGTGCCAGCAGCTTAGATAGGCGCCCGGGACGGCTTAATGAAAAACTGTTTTTT
.	.	TRBV5-4	TRBJ2-7	CASSAQHEQYF	TGTGCCAGCTCCGCCCAGCACGAGCAGTACTTC
.	once	TRBV6-5	TRBJ2-5	CASRSTGRETQYF	TGTGCCAGCAGGAGCACAGGGAGGGAGACCCAGTACTTC
.	.	TRBV18	TRBJ1-2	CASSEDYYGYTF	TGTGCCAGCTCTGAGGACTACTATGGCTACACCTTC
TRBD1	.	TRBV6-5	TRBJ1-2	CASSYARTGENYGYTF	TGTGCCAGCAGTTACGCCAGGACAGGGGAAAACTATGGCTACACCTTC
TRBD1	.	TRBV19	TRBJ1-1	CASSADRGQPKAFF	TGTGCCAGTAGTGCCGACAGGGGTCAGCCAAAAGCTTTCTTT
.	.	TRBV6-1	TRBJ1-5	CASSFGGDQPQHF	TGTGCCAGCAGTTTCGGGGGTGATCAGCCCCAGCATTTT
TRBD1	.	TRBV7-7	TRBJ2-2	CASSWTGSRANTGELFF	TGTGCCAGCAGCTGGACAGGGAGTCGGGCGAACACCGGGGAGCTGTTTTTT
TRBD1	few	TRBV9	TRBJ1-3	CASSLYSGTARNTIYF	TGTGCCAGCAGCCTTTACTCCGGGACAGCTAGAAACACCATATATTTT
.	.	TRBV7-3	TRBJ1-1	CASSLTGRDTEAFF	TGTGCCAGCAGCCTAACAGGGAGGGACACTGAAGCTTTCTTT
TRBD1	.	TRBV2	TRBJ2-7	CAGGQVRDYEQYF	TGTGCCGGAGGACAGGTGAGGGACTACGAGCAGTACTTC
.	.	TRBV5-8	TRBJ1-5	CASSLVPNQPQHF	TGTGCCAGCAGCTTAGTTCCCAATCAGCCCCAGCATTTT
.	.	TRBV18	TRBJ1-1	CASSAGSNTEAFF	TGTGCCAGCTCAGCAGGGTCGAACACTGAAGCTTTCTTT
.	.	TRBV6-4	TRBJ2-1	CASSDSASSYNEQFF	TGTGCCAGCAGTGACTCGGCCAGCTCCTACAATGAGCAGTTCTTC
.	.	TRBV5-4	TRBJ2-7	CASSERVGGIYEQYF	TGTGCCAGCAGCGAGAGGGTGGGCGGAATCTACGAGCAGTACTTC
.	.	TRBV7-8	TRBJ2-3	CASSSRTGTSTDTQYF	TGTGCCAGCAGCTCCCGGACTGGTACTAGCACAGATACGCAGTATTTT
.	.	TRBV5-4	TRBJ1-3	CASSSGQGRAGNTIYF	TGTGCCAGCAGCTCGGGTCAGGGCAGGGCTGGAAACACCATATATTTT
TRBD1	.	TRBV2	TRBJ2-3	CASSDDRGPDTQYF	TGTGCCAGCAGTGATGACAGGGGGCCAGATACGCAGTATTTT
.	.	TRBV7-9	TRBJ2-2	CASSFAGQIPDTGELFF	TGTGCCAGCAGCTTCGCGGGACAGATCCCCGACACCGGGGAGCTGTTTTTT
.	.	TRBV28	TRBJ2-7	CASSFGDGMLYEQYF	TGTGCCAGCAGTTTCGGGGACGGGATGCTCTACGAGCAGTACTTC
TRBD1	.	TRBV18	TRBJ1-1	CASSPRQGPNTEAFF	TGTGCCAGCTCACCTAGACAGGGCCCGAACACTGAAGCTTTCTTT
.	.	TRBV29-1	TRBJ1-1	CSVILESGINEPEAFF	TGCAGCGTGATCCTGGAGAGCGGAATAAACGAGCCTGAAGCTTTCTTT
TRBD2	.	TRBV27	TRBJ2-2	CASSSIGTSGTGELFF	TGTGCCAGCAGTTCGATAGGGACTAGCGGGACCGGGGAGCTGTTTTTT
TRBD2	.	TRBV27	TRBJ2-5	CASSFLAGGDQETQYF	TGTGCCAGCAGTTTTCTAGCGGGGGGCGATCAAGAGACCCAGTACTTC
.	.	TRBV4-1	TRBJ2-7	CASSQVGRGDEQYF	TGCGCCAGCAGCCAAGTTGGCAGGGGCGACGAGCAGTACTTC
.	.	TRBV10-1	TRBJ1-1	CARARGREAFF	TGCGCCAGAGCTCGGGGGAGAGAAGCTTTCTTT
TRBD1	.	TRBV7-8	TRBJ1-5	CASSSRTGGGQPQHF	TGTGCCAGCAGCTCCAGGACAGGGGGAGGTCAGCCCCAGCATTTT
.	.	TRBV19	TRBJ2-2	CASSISPGELFF	TGTGCCAGTAGTATATCACCCGGGGAGCTGTTTTTT
TRBD1	.	TRBV28	TRBJ2-7	CASSWGTAYEQYF	TGTGCCAGCAGTTGGGGGACAGCCTACGAGCAGTACTTC
TRBD1	.	TRBV5-1	TRBJ1-2	CASSSTPGQGVWYGYTF	TGCGCCAGCAGCTCTACACCGGGACAGGGGGTTTGGTATGGCTACACCTTC
.	.	TRBV7-3	TRBJ2-3	CASSLSVGTDTQYF	TGTGCCAGCAGCTTATCGGTGGGGACAGATACGCAGTATTTT
.	.	TRBV18	TRBJ2-1	CASSPVSSYNEQFF	TGTGCCAGCTCACCTGTGAGCTCCTACAATGAGCAGTTCTTC
TRBD2	.	TRBV5-1	TRBJ2-5	CASSRPGLAGGGLETQYF	TGCGCCAGCAGCCGGCCGGGGCTAGCGGGAGGTGGGCTAGAGACCCAGTACTTC
.	.	TRBV6-6	TRBJ2-2	CASSYSGGASTGELFF	TGTGCCAGCAGTTACTCGGGGGGCGCAAGCACCGGGGAGCTGTTTTTT
.	.	TRBV5-1	TRBJ2-2	CASSFNTGELFF	TGCGCCAGCAGCTTTAACACCGGGGAGCTGTTTTTT
TRBD2	.	TRBV5-6	TRBJ2-1	CASSSNTGLVHNEQFF	TGTGCCAGCAGCTCGAATACGGGACTAGTACACAATGAGCAGTTCTTC
.	.	TRBV28	TRBJ2-1	CASSLGASVKNEQFF	TGTGCCAGCAGTTTAGGGGCTAGCGTGAAAAATGAGCAGTTCTTC
TRBD2	once	TRBV28	TRBJ2-1	CASSPVGSGRTFTAPNEQFF	TGTGCCAGCAGTCCAGTGGGTAGCGGGAGGACTTTCACCGCCCCCAATGAGCAGTTCTTC
TRBD1	.	TRBV7-8	TRBJ2-1	CASRGQGTGSNEQFF	TGTGCCAGCAGGGGACAGGGGACTGGTAGCAATGAGCAGTTCTTC
.	.	TRBV6-1	TRBJ2-7	CASSEGRYEQYF	TGTGCCAGCAGTGAAGGGCGCTACGAGCAGTACTTC
.	once	TRBV19	TRBJ1-5	CASSMNPGNQPQHF	TGTGCCAGTAGTATGAACCCTGGGAATCAGCCCCAGCATTTT
.	.	TRBV5-4	TRBJ1-3	CASSLDARPGNTIYF	TGTGCCAGCAGCTTGGACGCCCGCCCTGGAAACACCATATATTTT
.	.	TRBV6-6	TRBJ2-2	CASRGLAGELFF	TGTGCCAGCAGAGGACTGGCCGGGGAGCTGTTTTTT
TRBD2	once	TRBV14	TRBJ2-7	CASSQTRKILAGGASSYEQYF	TGTGCCAGCAGCCAAACTCGAAAGATACTAGCGGGAGGCGCTAGCTCCTACGAGCAGTACTTC